This T cell receptor beta chain came from a study of blood T cell repertoires in COVID-19. Turning to the study itself: Whether acute or convalescent, the COVID-19 samples came from the United States, Italy and Spain. The cDNA or gDNA used as material had been derived from T cells, B-cell-depleted T cells, or PBMCs.

Original handling: Scientists estimated how many nucleated cells there were by amplifying reference gene primers. Profiling relied on immunoSEQ multiplex PCR, and the TCRdb table lists in-frame clones only, not all of them. That table gives V, J and clone size, and the DNA gave D and trimming. The data hold about 170,000 clones, with 65% to 85% observed a single time. Per the germline V gene, CDR1 is MNHNS and CDR2 is SASEGT. This CDR3 is 14 amino acids long. The V end was cut by 3 bases, the J end by 11 bases, with 14 bases between. This receptor was obtained from a woman aged 70-85 years who had recovered from COVID-19. The chain has TRBV6-1 and TRBJ1-6; D is ambiguous. The sample taken for sequencing was peripheral blood. This CDR3 reads CASSEEPVMTPLHF. DNA for the CDR3: TGTGCCAGCAGTGAGGAGCCCGTTATGACACCCCTCCACTTT.